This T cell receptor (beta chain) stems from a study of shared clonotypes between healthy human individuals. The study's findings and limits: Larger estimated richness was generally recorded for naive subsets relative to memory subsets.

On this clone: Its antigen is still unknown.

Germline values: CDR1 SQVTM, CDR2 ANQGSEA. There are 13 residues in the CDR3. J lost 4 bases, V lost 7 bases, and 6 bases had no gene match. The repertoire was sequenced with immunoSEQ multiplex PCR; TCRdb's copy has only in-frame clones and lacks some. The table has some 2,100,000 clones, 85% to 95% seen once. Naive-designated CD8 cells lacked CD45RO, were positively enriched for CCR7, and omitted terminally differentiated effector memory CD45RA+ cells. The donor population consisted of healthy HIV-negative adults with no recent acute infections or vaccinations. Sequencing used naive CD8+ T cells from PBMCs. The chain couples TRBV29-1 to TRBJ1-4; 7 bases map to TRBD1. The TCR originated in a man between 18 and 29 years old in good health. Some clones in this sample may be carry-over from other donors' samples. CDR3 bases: TGCAGCGCCAGACAGGGAGGTAATGAAAAACTGTTTTTT. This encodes CSARQGGNEKLFF.